Below are 12 T cell receptor beta chains sequenced from a single sample in a study of immune cell composition in non-small cell lung cancer. TCRdb's copy holds only in-frame clones and misses some; the assay was immunoSEQ multiplex PCR. This table holds thousands of clones, about four fifths found once. The specimen was lung tumor tissue. The receptors stem from a human donor with non-small cell lung cancer.

J is TRBJ2-7 and V is TRBV6-5; tentatively, D is TRBD2 (6 bases). Per the germline V gene, CDR1 is MNHEY and CDR2 is SVGAGI. Trimming removed 4 bases at V and 7 bases at J, with 17 bases between. The CDR3 runs 14 residues. Here the CDR3 reads CASSWIADYFEQYF. CDR3 nucleotide sequence: TGTGCCAGCAGTTGGATAGCGGACTATTTTGAGCAGTACTTC.

The V and J genes are TRBV5-1 and TRBJ1-1, with 8 bases lining up with TRBD1. The CDR3 contains 15 residues. V was clipped by 1 base and J by 8 bases; unmatched bases: 10. Per germline, CDR1 SGHRS and CDR2 YFSETQ. CDR3: CASSLYAQGAREAFF. The CDR3 DNA reads TGCGCCAGCAGCTTGTATGCCCAGGGGGCTCGGGAAGCTTTCTTT.

The chain is built from TRBV10-2 and TRBJ1-2; D not certain. The germline CDR1 and CDR2 sequences are WSHSY and SAAADI. V lost 3 bases, J lost 5 bases, and 10 bases lay in between. The length of the CDR3 is 13 residues. CDR3 region: CASSDPGAYGYTF. For the CDR3, the DNA is TGCGCCAGCAGTGACCCGGGAGCATATGGCTACACCTTC.

This sequence joins TRBV4-1 and TRBJ2-7; TRBD2 matches 10 bases. The CDR3 is 18 amino acids. J was trimmed by 5 bases and V by 0 bases; bases with no gene match: 13. The germline V gene has CDR1 MGHRA and CDR2 YSYEKL. The CDR3 here is CASSQDRSGRAGFDEQYF. CDR3 DNA sequence: TGCGCCAGCAGCCAAGATCGCAGCGGGAGGGCCGGCTTCGACGAGCAGTACTTC.

The chain joins TRBV9 to TRBJ2-7; 7 bases agree with TRBD2. J gave up 2 bases and V 3 bases, and 5 bases lay outside the gene matches. Germline loops: CDR1 SGDLS, CDR2 YYNGEE. This CDR3 is 14 amino acids long. The CDR3 DNA sequence: TGTGCCAGCAGCGCGGGAGCGGGGACCTACGAGCAGTACTTC. This translates into CASSAGAGTYEQYF.

The chain joins TRBV19 to TRBJ2-3; 13 bases match TRBD2. The V segment lost 9 bases and the J segment 6 bases; nucleotides outside the gene matches: 6. This CDR3 has 14 amino acids. Per germline, CDR1 LNHDA and CDR2 SQIVND (reference sequence). DNA for the CDR3: TGTGCCAGCCGCACTAGCGGGGGGGCGGATACGCAGTATTTT. This translates into CASRTSGGADTQYF.

The CDR3 coding sequence is TGTGCCAGCAGCCGGAGACTATACAATGAGCAGTTCTTC. Encoded protein: CASSRRLYNEQFF. The rearrangement joins TRBV6-5 to TRBJ2-1; tentative D call: TRBD2 (5 bases). CDR1 is MNHEY, CDR2 SVGAGI, per germline. The CDR3 length is 13 residues. The ends were cut back, 6 bases at V and 4 bases at J, with 10 bases in the middle.

CDR3 coding DNA: TGTGCCAGTAGTGAGCGGGGATCGGCCAAAAACATTCAGTACTTC. This codes for CASSERGSAKNIQYF. The chain is built from TRBV19 and TRBJ2-4; 7 bases match TRBD2. The CDR3 totals 15 residues. V dropped 5 bases and J dropped 1; count of bases not matched to a gene: 5. Germline-derived CDR1 and CDR2 are LNHDA and SQIVND (reference sequence). Full variable domain (remainder filled in from reference TRBV19 and TRBJ2-4): DGGITQSPKYLFRKEGQNVTLSCEQNLNHDAMYWYRQDPGQGLRLIYYSQIVNDFQKGDIAEGYSVSREKKESFPLTVTSAQKNPTAFYLCASSERGSAKNIQYFGAGTRLSVL.

The J gene is TRBJ2-7, the V gene TRBV6-1, with 8 bases lining up with TRBD1. The germline CDR1 and CDR2 sequences are MNHNS and SASEGT. The CDR3 sequence is 15 residues long. J was trimmed by 5 bases and V by 6 bases; bases with no gene match: 12. DNA for the CDR3: TGTGCCAGCAGGGGGTGGACAGGGCCCCTGGACGAGCAGTACTTC. It codes for CASRGWTGPLDEQYF.

The chain has TRBV2 and TRBJ1-2; D remains ambiguous. Trimming left V 1 base short and J 8 bases short, with 20 bases between. This CDR3 contains 16 residues. Germline V gives CDR1 SNHLY, CDR2 FYNNEI. The CDR3 region is CASSEVKTRLRGGYTF. CDR3 bases: TGTGCCAGCAGTGAAGTTAAGACTCGCCTAAGAGGGGGCTACACCTTC.

The rearrangement links TRBV7-9 to TRBJ2-1; 10 bases are a match to TRBD1. Germline values: CDR1 SEHNR, CDR2 FQNEAQ (reference sequence). This CDR3 is built from 15 residues. V dropped 5 bases and J dropped 4; count of bases not matched to a gene: 5. CDR3 bases: TGTGCCAGCAGCCCCCGGACAGGGGGGTACAATGAGCAGTTCTTC. Its protein product is CASSPRTGGYNEQFF.

The chain couples TRBV11-2 to TRBJ2-7; D perhaps matches TRBD2 (5 bases). Germline loops: CDR1 SGHAT, CDR2 FQNNGV. This CDR3 comprises 15 residues. Trimming removed 4 bases at V and 0 bases at J, with 13 bases between. CDR3 amino acids: CASSSPSRSSYEQYF. In nucleotides, the CDR3 is TGTGCCAGCAGCTCCCCTAGCCGGAGCTCCTACGAGCAGTACTTC.